These 10 T cell receptor beta chains came from one sample sequenced in a study of blood T cell repertoires in COVID-19. Some clones are missing from TCRdb's copy, which holds only in-frame ones; the method was immunoSEQ multiplex PCR. The sample includes approximately 240,000 clones, 80% to 95% of them seen just once. The sample taken for sequencing was peripheral blood. All receptors come from a man aged 30 to 45 with COVID-19, enrolled during active disease.

The chain has TRBV4-1 and TRBJ2-5; D might be TRBD1 (6 bases). Germline CDR1 reads MGHRA; CDR2 reads YSYEKL. The CDR3 is 18 residues long. The V end was cut by 0 bases, the J end by 2 bases, with 19 bases between. The CDR3 reads CASSQDGGALLSQETQYF. The CDR3 DNA is TGCGCCAGCAGCCAAGATGGGGGCGCCTTACTCTCGCAAGAGACCCAGTACTTC.

The CDR3 is CASDPGQGSGEQYF. The CDR3 region has the DNA TGTGCCAGTGACCCGGGACAGGGCTCGGGCGAGCAGTACTTC. The rearrangement joins TRBV6-5 to TRBJ2-7; TRBD1 agrees at 9 bases. Germline trimming cut 9 bases from V and 6 bases from J; bases unmatched to any gene: 12. CDR1 is MNHEY, CDR2 SVGAGI, per germline. This CDR3 contains 14 residues.

The chain combines TRBV7-9 with TRBJ2-2, with TRBD2 matching over 8 bases. V lost 4 bases, J lost 5 bases, and 12 bases stayed unmatched. Per germline, CDR1 SEHNR and CDR2 FQNEAQ (reference sequence). The CDR3 consists of 17 residues. Written as DNA, the CDR3 is TGTGCCAGCAGCTCCCTAGCGGGCCCCCGGAGGACCGGGGAGCTGTTTTTT. It encodes CASSSLAGPRRTGELFF.

The chain recombines TRBV6-6 with TRBJ2-1; 9 nucleotides match TRBD1. Germline V lookup: CDR1 MNHNY, CDR2 SVGAGI (reference sequence). V dropped 10 bases and J dropped 7; count of bases not matched to a gene: 8. The CDR3 has 13 residues. CDR3 in amino acids: CATRWTGENEQFF. As DNA, the CDR3 is TGTGCCACCAGATGGACAGGGGAGAATGAGCAGTTCTTC.

This chain links TRBV7-2 with TRBJ1-5; a possible D gene is TRBD1 (5 bases). The V end was cut by 4 bases, the J end by 4 bases, with 11 bases between. The CDR3 is 14 amino acids. Per the germline V gene, CDR1 is SGHTA and CDR2 is FQGNSA. The CDR3 DNA reads as TGTGCCAGCAGCTCAGATCCAGGGAATCAGCCCCAGCATTTT. Its protein product is CASSSDPGNQPQHF.

This chain uses TRBV6-2 or TRBV6-3 with TRBJ2-5, with D unresolved. Trimming took 0 bases from V and 3 from J, leaving 8 bases between them. The CDR3 consists of 14 residues. CDR1 is MNHEY and CDR2 is SVGEGT in the germline V gene. CDR3 sequence (DNA): TGTGCCAGCAGTTACTCGATATCTAAAGAGACCCAGTACTTC. Encoded protein: CASSYSISKETQYF.

This clone was counted only a few times. This sequence joins TRBV6-5 and TRBJ2-1, with 8 nucleotides matching TRBD2. V lost 8 bases and J lost 3; bases outside the gene matches: 9. In germline, CDR1 is MNHEY, CDR2 SVGAGI. The CDR3 consists of 15 residues. The DNA of the CDR3 is TGTGCCAGCTATGGGGCTACTAGCGGCTACAATGAGCAGTTCTTC. It encodes CASYGATSGYNEQFF.

This chain joins TRBV9 and TRBJ2-7; TRBD1 matches at 7 bases. The CDR3 covers 18 residues. Germline V gene lookup returns CDR1 SGDLS and CDR2 YYNGEE. Unmatched junction bases numbered 14, after V lost 2 bases and J lost 0 bases. The CDR3 DNA sequence: TGTGCCAGCAGCGTTGGGCAGGGGGATCCAGTTTTCTCCTACGAGCAGTACTTC. It encodes CASSVGQGDPVFSYEQYF.

This chain uses TRBV13 with TRBJ1-1; TRBD1 might be the D (5 bases). Trimming shortened V by 1 base and J by 0 bases, and 21 bases separated the two germline ends. The germline V gene has CDR1 PRHDT and CDR2 FYEKMQ (reference sequence). The CDR3 is 19 residues long. The CDR3 loop is CASSLASLGTAVLNTEAFF. As DNA, the CDR3 is TGTGCCAGCAGCTTAGCGAGCCTGGGGACTGCCGTCCTGAACACTGAAGCTTTCTTT.

The chain employs TRBV20-1 and TRBJ2-7; TRBD2 aligns across 10 bases. Germline-derived CDR1 and CDR2 are DFQATT and SNEGSKA (reference sequence). CDR3 length: 14 residues. Germline trimming cut 3 bases from V and 2 bases from J; bases unmatched to any gene: 4. The CDR3 bases are TGCAGTGCTAGTGCGCTAGCGGGGGCCTACGAGCAGTACTTC. It translates to CSASALAGAYEQYF.